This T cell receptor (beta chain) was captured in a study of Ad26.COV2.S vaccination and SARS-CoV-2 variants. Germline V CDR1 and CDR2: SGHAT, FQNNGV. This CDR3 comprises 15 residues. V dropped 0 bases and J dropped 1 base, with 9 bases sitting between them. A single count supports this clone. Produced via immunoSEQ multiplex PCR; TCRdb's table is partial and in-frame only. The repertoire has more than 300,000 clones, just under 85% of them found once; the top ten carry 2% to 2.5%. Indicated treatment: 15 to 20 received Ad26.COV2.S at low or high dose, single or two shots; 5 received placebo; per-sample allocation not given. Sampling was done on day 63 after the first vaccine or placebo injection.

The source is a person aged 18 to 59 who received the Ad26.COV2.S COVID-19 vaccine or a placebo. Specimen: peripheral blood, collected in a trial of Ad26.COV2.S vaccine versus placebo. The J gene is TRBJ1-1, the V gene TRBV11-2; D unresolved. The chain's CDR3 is CASSLERDSNTEAFF. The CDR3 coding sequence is TGTGCCAGCAGCTTAGAGAGGGATTCGAACACTGAAGCTTTCTTT. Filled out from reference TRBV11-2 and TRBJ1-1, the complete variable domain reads EAGVAQSPRYKIIEKRQSVAFWCNPISGHATLYWYQQILGQGPKLLIQFQNNGVVDDSQLPKDRFSAERLKGVDSTLKIQPAKLEDSAVYLCASSLERDSNTEAFFGQGTRLTVV.